A selection of T cell receptor beta chains follows, all from one sample in a study of cytomegalovirus exposure and HLA in healthy donors. The table came from immunoSEQ multiplex PCR; TCRdb's copy has only in-frame clones and leaves some out. The repertoire holds tens of thousands of clones, with under 80% as singletons. The sample consisted of PBMCs. The receptors originated from a man aged 18-30 years in good health and CMV-seropositive. CDR3s include the opening cysteine and the closing phenylalanine or tryptophan. Each record gives: CDR3 DNA, CDR3 protein, J gene, V gene, clone size, D gene. The D gene is left open where the match is weak. Not all rows give a size; the values are once, few, many and, for expanded clones, a class.

TGTGCCAGCAGTTCGGGACAGGGAGGGAATGAGCAGTTCTTC,CASSSGQGGNEQFF,TRBJ2-1,TRBV11-3,NA,TRBD1
TGCGCCAGCAGCTTGCGGTTTGGACTAGCGGGAGTGGGTAGAGACGAGCAGTACTTC,CASSLRFGLAGVGRDEQYF,TRBJ2-7,TRBV5-1,NA,TRBD2
TGTGCCAGCAGTTTCGACAGCTCTGGAAACACCATATATTTT,CASSFDSSGNTIYF,TRBJ1-3,TRBV27,NA,NA
TGTGCCAGCAGCTCCGATTTGGGGCGGCCACAAGAGACCCAGTACTTC,CASSSDLGRPQETQYF,TRBJ2-5,TRBV7-2,once,NA
TGTGCCAGCCAGGGACTGCCTGGAGAGACCCAGTACTTC,CASQGLPGETQYF,TRBJ2-5,TRBV2,NA,NA
TGTGCCAGCAGCTGGGGACTAGCGGGAGTGACCCAGTACTTC,CASSWGLAGVTQYF,TRBJ2-5,TRBV13,NA,TRBD2
TGTGCCAGCAGTGAAGTGCAGGGAGGAAATCAGCCCCAGCATTTT,CASSEVQGGNQPQHF,TRBJ1-5,TRBV6-1,NA,NA
TGTGCCAGCACCAAAGGAGGGGACAGGGTTCAAGGTGAGCAGTTCTTC,CASTKGGDRVQGEQFF,TRBJ2-1,TRBV7-9,NA,TRBD1
TGTGCCAGCAAAGGGGGGGGAGGCTGGGAGACCCAGTACTTC,CASKGGGGWETQYF,TRBJ2-5,TRBV27,NA,NA
TGTGCCATCAGTGAGTCGGGACAGGGGAGGACTGAAGCTTTCTTT,CAISESGQGRTEAFF,TRBJ1-1,TRBV10-3,few,TRBD1
TGCGCCAGCAGCCGACAGGGACGGTTGAACACTGAAGCTTTCTTT,CASSRQGRLNTEAFF,TRBJ1-1,TRBV5-1,NA,TRBD1
TGTGCCAGCAGCCCGGGCCGGTGGGCAGGGGGGAATCAGCCCCAGCATTTT,CASSPGRWAGGNQPQHF,TRBJ1-5,TRBV7-6,NA,TRBD1
TGTGCCAGCAGCTTGAGTGTCAGGGCGGGAGGGAGCAATGAGCAGTTCTTC,CASSLSVRAGGSNEQFF,TRBJ2-1,TRBV7-6,NA,TRBD2
TGTGCCAGCAGCTTAGTTAGTTTCGATACGCAGTATTTT,CASSLVSFDTQYF,TRBJ2-3,TRBV13,NA,NA
TGTGCCAGCAGCTTCGCCTCCCAAGGAATGACAGGGCCTTATGGCTACACCTTC,CASSFASQGMTGPYGYTF,TRBJ1-2,TRBV13,few,TRBD1
TGTGCCAGCAGTTATTCCAGGGGGTATGGCTACACCTTC,CASSYSRGYGYTF,TRBJ1-2,TRBV28,NA,TRBD1
TGCGCCAGCAGCTTGGGCGGACAGGGACTGAACACTGAAGCTTTCTTT,CASSLGGQGLNTEAFF,TRBJ1-1,TRBV5-1,NA,TRBD1
TGTGCCAGTAAACTGGGCCCTAACACTGAAGCTTTCTTT,CASKLGPNTEAFF,TRBJ1-1,TRBV4-2,NA,NA
TGTGCCAGCAGTTACTCGATCAGTGATACGCAGTATTTT,CASSYSISDTQYF,TRBJ2-3,TRBV6-5,NA,NA
TGCGCCAGCAGCCAAGGACGCGGGAGCTCCTACAATGAGCAGTTCTTC,CASSQGRGSSYNEQFF,TRBJ2-1,TRBV4-1,NA,TRBD2
TGTGCCACCAGTGGAGCGGGAGCGTCAAATGAGCAGTTCTTC,CATSGAGASNEQFF,TRBJ2-1,TRBV15,NA,TRBD2
TGTGCCAGCAGAGGAACAGGGGGGGAAGAGACCCAGTACTTC,CASRGTGGEETQYF,TRBJ2-5,TRBV7-2,NA,NA
TGTGCCAGCAGCTTGCCCGACTGGGCGGGGGCCCAGTACTTC,CASSLPDWAGAQYF,TRBJ2-5,TRBV5-4,few,TRBD2
TGTGCCAGCCGGCTAGCGGGAGGCCAGGGGGAGCTGTTTTTT,CASRLAGGQGELFF,TRBJ2-2,TRBV2,NA,TRBD2
TGTGCCAGCAGCCCGAGGAGGCATATACAAGAGACCCAGTACTTC,CASSPRRHIQETQYF,TRBJ2-5,TRBV7-2,NA,NA
TGCAGCGTTGAAGACTCACAGGGCTCCTACGAGCAGTACTTC,CSVEDSQGSYEQYF,TRBJ2-7,TRBV29-1,NA,NA
TGTGCCAGCAGTTATAACAGGATAGCCAAAAACATTCAGTACTTC,CASSYNRIAKNIQYF,TRBJ2-4,TRBV6-5,NA,NA
TGTGCCAGCATCATACCGACCCGGGAGCGCTACGAGCAGTACTTC,CASIIPTRERYEQYF,TRBJ2-7,TRBV6-1,NA,NA
TGCGCCAGCAGCCCCGCACTAGCCGGGGAGCTGTTTTTT,CASSPALAGELFF,TRBJ2-2,TRBV5-1,NA,NA
TGCAGCGTTGAAGATCGGAACACCATATATTTT,CSVEDRNTIYF,TRBJ1-3,TRBV29-1,once,NA
TGTGCCATCGGGAGCGGGAGTTTAGGCGGGGAGCTGTTTTTT,CAIGSGSLGGELFF,TRBJ2-2,TRBV10-3,few,TRBD2
TGTGCCAGCAGCTTCGGGCGCGGGAGGGCGTCCTACAATGAGCAGTTCTTC,CASSFGRGRASYNEQFF,TRBJ2-1,TRBV11-2,NA,TRBD2
TGTGCCAGCAGCTTGCCGGGGAACAACTACGAGCAGTACTTC,CASSLPGNNYEQYF,TRBJ2-7,TRBV7-8,once,NA
TGTGCCAGCTCACTGGAAATGACTAGTCGAGAGACCCAGTACTTC,CASSLEMTSRETQYF,TRBJ2-5,TRBV18,few,NA
TGTGCCAGCAGTTACTCCTCAGCGGAAGAGACCCAGTACTTC,CASSYSSAEETQYF,TRBJ2-5,TRBV6-5,once,NA
TGTGCCAGCAGCCCTCTGTTGAGTAATCAGCCCCAGCATTTT,CASSPLLSNQPQHF,TRBJ1-5,TRBV7-9,NA,NA
TGTGCCATCAGTCCGTCTAGCGGCACAGATACGCAGTATTTT,CAISPSSGTDTQYF,TRBJ2-3,TRBV10-3,NA,NA
TGTGCCAGCAGTCCCCGACAGGGTAGACAGCCCCAGCATTTT,CASSPRQGRQPQHF,TRBJ1-5,TRBV2,NA,TRBD1
TGTGCCAGCAGCCACGGGGGTAGGTCCTACGAGCAGTACTTC,CASSHGGRSYEQYF,TRBJ2-7,TRBV5-5,NA,NA
TGTGCCAGCAGGGCGACAGGGTGGGGTGAAAAACTGTTTTTT,CASRATGWGEKLFF,TRBJ1-4,TRBV6-1,NA,TRBD1
TGTGCCAGCACCCAGTCTCCTGGCACTGAAGCTTTCTTT,CASTQSPGTEAFF,TRBJ1-1,TRBV28,NA,NA
TGTGCCATCAGTGGGGAGGTCAAAAACATTCAGTACTTC,CAISGEVKNIQYF,TRBJ2-4,TRBV10-3,NA,NA
TGCGCCAGCAGCTACGAAGTAGCGGGAGCACGGGATACGCAGTATTTT,CASSYEVAGARDTQYF,TRBJ2-3,TRBV5-1,NA,TRBD2
TGTGCCACCGAGATGTCGGACAGCTACTATGGCTACACCTTC,CATEMSDSYYGYTF,TRBJ1-2,TRBV15,few,NA
TGTGCCAGCAGCGCTGGACTAGCGGATAGCGGCACAGATACGCAGTATTTT,CASSAGLADSGTDTQYF,TRBJ2-3,TRBV7-2,NA,TRBD2
TGTGCCAGCAGCCCCCCGGGCAGGGCGTCGGACACCATATATTTT,CASSPPGRASDTIYF,TRBJ1-3,TRBV9,NA,NA
TGTGCCAGTAGTATGACACCTAACTATGGCTACACCTTC,CASSMTPNYGYTF,TRBJ1-2,TRBV19,NA,NA
TGCGCCAGCAGCCACACGTGGGCCACTGAAGCTTTCTTT,CASSHTWATEAFF,TRBJ1-1,TRBV5-1,NA,NA